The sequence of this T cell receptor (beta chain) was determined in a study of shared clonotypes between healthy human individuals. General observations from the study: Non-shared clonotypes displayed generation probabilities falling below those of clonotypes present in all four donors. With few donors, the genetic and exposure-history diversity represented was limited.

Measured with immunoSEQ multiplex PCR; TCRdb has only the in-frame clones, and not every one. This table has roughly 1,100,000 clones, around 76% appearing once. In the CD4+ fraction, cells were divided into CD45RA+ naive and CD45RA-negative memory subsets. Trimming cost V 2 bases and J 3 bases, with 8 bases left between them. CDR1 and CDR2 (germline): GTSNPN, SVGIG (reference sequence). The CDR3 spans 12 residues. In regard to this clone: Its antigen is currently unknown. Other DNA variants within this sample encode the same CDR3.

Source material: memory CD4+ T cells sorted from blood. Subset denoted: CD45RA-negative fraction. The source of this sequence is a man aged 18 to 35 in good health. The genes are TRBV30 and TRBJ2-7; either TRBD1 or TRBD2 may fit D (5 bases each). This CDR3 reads CAWSRGVYEQYF. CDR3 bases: TGTGCCTGGAGTCGAGGGGTCTACGAGCAGTACTTC.